This T cell receptor beta chain was recovered during a study of blood T cell repertoires in COVID-19. CDR1 is KGHSH, CDR2 LQKENI, per germline. Trimming pared 3 bases from V and 6 bases from J, leaving 15 bases between. CDR3 size: 14 residues. Original processing notes: Amplification with reference gene primers provided the estimates of nucleated cell counts. Produced via immunoSEQ multiplex PCR; TCRdb's table is partial and in-frame only. V and J calls and clone size are copied from that table; D and trimming were computed from the DNA. The sample has hundreds of thousands of clones; roughly 86% are singletons.

This chain links TRBV18 with TRBJ2-7; the D gene is possibly TRBD2 (5 bases). The origin of this receptor is an older woman with COVID-19, enrolled during active disease. Material: peripheral blood. The CDR3 DNA follows: TGTGCCAGCTCACCTCGGGGTGATTCGGCCGAGCAGTACTTC. It yields the protein CASSPRGDSAEQYF. Variable domain in full (rest from reference TRBV18 and TRBJ2-7): NAGVMQNPRHLVRRRGQEARLRCSPMKGHSHVYWYRQLPEEGLKFMVYLQKENIIDESGMPKERFSAEFPKEGPSILRIQQVVRGDSAAYFCASSPRGDSAEQYFGPGTRLTVT.